The following is a TCR beta chain sequence with its context. Antigen specificity is unknown. Genomic DNA templated the TCR beta VDJ and CDR3 profiling. TCRdb ran MiXCR on the reads and lists one entry per CDR3 protein. The sample has some 220,000 distinct CDR3 sequences; 34% are singletons. The data originate from a study of CD8+CD57+ T cells in acquired aplastic anemia. Study-level information: Mean yield of DNA from sorted CD4+ and CD8+ cells was 3.2 ug. CD4+ cells from healthy donors averaged roughly 11 million reads. Overall study results and limits: Simpson's diversity of CD8+ cells was not significantly different in patients compared with controls. The study identified around 28 CD8+ CDR3 sequences shared by patients and controls.

V was clipped by 0 bases and J by 1 base, with 11 bases between them. Germline V gene sequence: CDR1 SNHLY, CDR2 FYNNEI. The length of the CDR3 is 16 residues. The chain links TRBV2 to TRBJ2-3; the D gene is possibly TRBD2 (6 bases). The sample comprised sorted CD4+, CD8+, or CD8+CD57+ T cells (not recorded which) from PBMCs. This sequence was found in a human donor in good health, serving as a control. DNA of the CDR3: TGTGCCAGCAGTGAAGCCATACTAGCTCGCACAGATACGCAGTATTTT. Its translation: CASSEAILARTDTQYF.